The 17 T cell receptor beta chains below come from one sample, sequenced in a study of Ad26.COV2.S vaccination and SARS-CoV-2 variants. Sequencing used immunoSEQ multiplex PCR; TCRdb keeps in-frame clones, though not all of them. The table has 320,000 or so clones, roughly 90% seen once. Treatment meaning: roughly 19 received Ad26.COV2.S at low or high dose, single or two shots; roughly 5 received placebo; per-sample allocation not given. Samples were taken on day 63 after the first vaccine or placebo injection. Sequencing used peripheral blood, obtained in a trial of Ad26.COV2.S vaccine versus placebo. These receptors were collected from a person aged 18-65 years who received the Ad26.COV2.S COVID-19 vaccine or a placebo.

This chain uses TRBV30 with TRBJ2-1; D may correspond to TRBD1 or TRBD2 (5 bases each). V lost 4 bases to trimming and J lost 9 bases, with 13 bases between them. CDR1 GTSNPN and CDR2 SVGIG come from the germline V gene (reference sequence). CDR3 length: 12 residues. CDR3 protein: CAWNPDGGEQFF. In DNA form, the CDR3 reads TGTGCCTGGAACCCGGATGGGGGTGAGCAGTTCTTC.

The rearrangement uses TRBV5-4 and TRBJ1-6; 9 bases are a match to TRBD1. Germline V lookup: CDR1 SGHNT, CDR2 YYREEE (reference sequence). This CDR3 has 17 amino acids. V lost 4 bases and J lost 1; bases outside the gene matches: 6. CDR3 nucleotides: TGTGCCAGCAGCGCCCGGGACAGGGTTTCCTATAATTCACCCCTCCACTTT. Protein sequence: CASSARDRVSYNSPLHF.

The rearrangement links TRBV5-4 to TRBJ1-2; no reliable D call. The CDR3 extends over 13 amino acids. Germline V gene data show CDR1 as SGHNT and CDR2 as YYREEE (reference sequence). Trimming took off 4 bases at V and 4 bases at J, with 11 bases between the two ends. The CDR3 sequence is CASSTINVYGYTF. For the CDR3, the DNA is TGTGCCAGCAGCACTATTAACGTCTATGGCTACACCTTC.

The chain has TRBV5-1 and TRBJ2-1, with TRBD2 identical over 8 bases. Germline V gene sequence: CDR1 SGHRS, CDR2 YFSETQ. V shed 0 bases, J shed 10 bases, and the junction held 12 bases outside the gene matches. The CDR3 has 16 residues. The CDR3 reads CASSLAFRAGELEQFF. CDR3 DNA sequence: TGCGCCAGCAGCTTGGCCTTTCGAGCGGGGGAACTAGAGCAGTTCTTC.

The CDR3 is CASSLGSSLEAFF. Here the CDR3 DNA reads TGTGCCAGCAGCTTAGGGTCTTCACTCGAAGCTTTCTTT. The chain uses TRBV7-9 and TRBJ1-1; no clear D. The germline CDR1 and CDR2 sequences are SEHNR and FQNEAQ (reference sequence). This CDR3 spans 13 amino acids. V lost 1 base to trimming and J lost 8 bases, with 11 bases between them.

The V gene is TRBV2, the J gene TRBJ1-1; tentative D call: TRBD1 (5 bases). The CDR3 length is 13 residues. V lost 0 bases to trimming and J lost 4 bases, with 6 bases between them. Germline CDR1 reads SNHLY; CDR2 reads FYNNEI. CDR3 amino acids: CASSEAGTTEAFF. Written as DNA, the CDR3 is TGTGCCAGCAGTGAAGCAGGGACCACTGAAGCTTTCTTT.

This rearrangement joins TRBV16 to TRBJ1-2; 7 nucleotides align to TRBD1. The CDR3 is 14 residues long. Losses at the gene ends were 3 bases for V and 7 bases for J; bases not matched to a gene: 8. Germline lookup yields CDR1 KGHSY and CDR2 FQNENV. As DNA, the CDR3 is TGTGCCAGCAGCCACTCTATCAGGGGGACTGGCTACACCTTC. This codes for CASSHSIRGTGYTF. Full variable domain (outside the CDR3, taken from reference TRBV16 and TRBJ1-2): GEEVAQTPKHLVRGEGQKAKLYCAPIKGHSYVFWYQQVLKNEFKFLISFQNENVFDETGMPKERFSAKCLPNSPCSLEIQATKLEDSAVYFCASSHSIRGTGYTFGSGTRLTVV.

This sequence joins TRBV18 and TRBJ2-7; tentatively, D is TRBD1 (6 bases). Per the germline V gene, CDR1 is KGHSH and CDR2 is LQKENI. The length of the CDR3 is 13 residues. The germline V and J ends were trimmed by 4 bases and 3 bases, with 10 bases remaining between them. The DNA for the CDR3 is TGTGCCAGCTCACAAGGACAGTACTACGAGCAGTACGTC. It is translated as CASSQGQYYEQYV.

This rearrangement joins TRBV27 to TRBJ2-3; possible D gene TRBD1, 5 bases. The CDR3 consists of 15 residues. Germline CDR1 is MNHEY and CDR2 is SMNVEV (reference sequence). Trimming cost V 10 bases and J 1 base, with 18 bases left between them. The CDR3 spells CAISKSGSGTDTQYF. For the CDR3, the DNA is TGTGCCATCTCTAAGTCAGGGTCGGGCACAGATACGCAGTATTTT.

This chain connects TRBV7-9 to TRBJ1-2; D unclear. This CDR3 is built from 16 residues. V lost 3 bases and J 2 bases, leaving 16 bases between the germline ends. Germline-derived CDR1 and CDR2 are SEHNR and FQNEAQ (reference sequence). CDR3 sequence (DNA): TGTGCCAGCAGCTTCTTGGATTCGGCGCCCAACTATGGCTACACCTTC. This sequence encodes CASSFLDSAPNYGYTF.

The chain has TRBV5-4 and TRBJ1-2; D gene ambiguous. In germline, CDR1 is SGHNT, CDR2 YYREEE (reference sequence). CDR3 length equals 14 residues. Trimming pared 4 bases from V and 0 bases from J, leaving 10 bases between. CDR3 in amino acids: CASSPPPPNYGYTF. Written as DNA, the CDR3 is TGTGCCAGCAGCCCCCCTCCTCCTAACTATGGCTACACCTTC.

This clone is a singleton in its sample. This CDR3 is CASSLNYGYTF. The CDR3 region has the DNA TGTGCCAGCAGTTTAAACTATGGCTACACCTTC. This chain uses TRBV28 with TRBJ1-2; D remains ambiguous. Germline CDR1 is MDHEN and CDR2 is SYDVKM. The CDR3 contains 11 residues. V was cut by 2 bases and J by 2 bases, with 0 bases left in between.

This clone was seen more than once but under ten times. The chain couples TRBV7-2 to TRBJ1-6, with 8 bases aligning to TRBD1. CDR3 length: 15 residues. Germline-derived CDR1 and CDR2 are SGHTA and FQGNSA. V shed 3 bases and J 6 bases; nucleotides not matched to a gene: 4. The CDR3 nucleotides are TGTGCCAGCAGCTTGGTGGGACAGGCTAATTCACCCCTCCACTTT. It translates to CASSLVGQANSPLHF. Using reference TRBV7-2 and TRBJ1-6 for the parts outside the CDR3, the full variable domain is GAGVSQSPSNKVTEKGKDVELRCDPISGHTALYWYRQSLGQGLEFLIYFQGNSAPDKSGLPSDRFSAERTGGSVSTLTIQRTQQEDSAVYLCASSLVGQANSPLHFGNGTRLTVT.

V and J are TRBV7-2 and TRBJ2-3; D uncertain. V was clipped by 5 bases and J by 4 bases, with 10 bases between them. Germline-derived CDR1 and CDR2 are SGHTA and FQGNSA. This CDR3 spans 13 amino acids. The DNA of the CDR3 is TGTGCCAGCAGCCACCCACGGGCAGATACGCAGTATTTT. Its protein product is CASSHPRADTQYF.

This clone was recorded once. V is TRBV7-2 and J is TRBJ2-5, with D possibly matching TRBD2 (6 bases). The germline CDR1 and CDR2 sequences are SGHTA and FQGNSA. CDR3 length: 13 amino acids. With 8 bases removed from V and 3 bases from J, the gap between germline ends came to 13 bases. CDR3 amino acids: CASSFPGEETQYF. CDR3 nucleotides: TGTGCCAGCTCATTTCCGGGGGAAGAGACCCAGTACTTC.

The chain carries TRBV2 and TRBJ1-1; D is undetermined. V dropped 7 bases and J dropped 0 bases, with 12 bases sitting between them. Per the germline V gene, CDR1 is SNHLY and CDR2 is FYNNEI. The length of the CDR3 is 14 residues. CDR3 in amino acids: CASIQGLMNTEAFF. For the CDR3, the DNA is TGTGCCAGCATTCAAGGACTGATGAACACTGAAGCTTTCTTT.

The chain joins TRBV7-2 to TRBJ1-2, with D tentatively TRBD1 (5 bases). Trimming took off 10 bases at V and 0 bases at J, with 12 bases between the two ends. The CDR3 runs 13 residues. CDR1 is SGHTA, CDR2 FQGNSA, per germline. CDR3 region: CATSPRANYGYTF. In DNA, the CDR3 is TGTGCCACCTCCCCCAGGGCTAACTATGGCTACACCTTC.